The next 6 T cell receptor beta chains were all read from a single sample in a study of blood T cell repertoires in COVID-19. The assay was immunoSEQ multiplex PCR, and TCRdb's table has in-frame clones only and misses some. This table holds over 200,000 clones, 70% to 85% found once. Sequenced input: PBMCs or T cells enriched from blood (not recorded which). These TCRs come from a man aged 55 to 69 who had recovered from COVID-19.

CDR3 sequence reads: CASSLVGPPVTQYF. CDR3 nucleotides: TGTGCCAGCAGTTTAGTGGGGCCCCCTGTGACCCAGTACTTC. This chain links TRBV27 with TRBJ2-5; D is possibly TRBD1 (5 bases). This CDR3 spans 14 amino acids. Germline V gives CDR1 MNHEY, CDR2 SMNVEV (reference sequence). With 2 bases removed from V and 7 bases from J, the gap between germline ends came to 14 bases.

The rearrangement uses TRBV7-9 and TRBJ1-4; 12 bases are shared with TRBD1. This CDR3 region has 18 residues. J gave up 2 bases and V 5 bases, and 9 bases lay outside the gene matches. The V gene's germline CDR1 is SEHNR and CDR2 FQNEAQ (reference sequence). The CDR3: CASSPRSGQGATNEKLFF. CDR3 nucleotide sequence: TGTGCCAGCAGCCCGAGGTCGGGACAGGGGGCTACTAATGAAAAACTGTTTTTT.

The chain links TRBV3-1 (or the pseudogene TRBV3-2) to TRBJ2-3, with 8 bases aligning to TRBD1. Per germline, CDR1 LGHDT and CDR2 YNNKEL (reference sequence). J gave up 1 base and V 6 bases, and 3 bases lay outside the gene matches. This CDR3 has 14 residues. CDR3 protein: CASSMTGGTDTQYF. The CDR3 DNA reads TGTGCCAGCAGTATGACAGGGGGCACAGATACGCAGTATTTT.

The chain has TRBV7-3 and TRBJ1-1, with D tentatively TRBD1 (5 bases). V was shortened by 8 bases and J by 1 base, with 11 bases between the two germline ends. CDR1 is SGHTA and CDR2 is FQGTGA in the germline V gene. The CDR3 runs 13 residues. The CDR3 region has the DNA TGTGCCAGCCGTATTGGACAGAACACTGAAGCTTTCTTT. This encodes CASRIGQNTEAFF.

This chain links TRBV30 with TRBJ2-2; 10 nucleotides match TRBD1. Germline V gene sequence: CDR1 GTSNPN, CDR2 SVGIG (reference sequence). The V segment lost 3 bases and the J segment 6 bases; nucleotides outside the gene matches: 13. This CDR3 comprises 17 residues. DNA for the CDR3: TGTGCCTGGAGCCTAAGCGACAGGGGGCAAAGGGCCGGGGAGCTGTTTTTT. Its translation: CAWSLSDRGQRAGELFF.

This clone is a singleton in its sample. In DNA form, the CDR3 reads TGCGCCAGCAGCCAAGATGGCTGGACAGGGGCCTACGAGCAGTACTTC. Encoded protein: CASSQDGWTGAYEQYF. V usage is TRBV4-3 and J usage is TRBJ2-7, with 9 positions matching TRBD1. Germline V CDR1 and CDR2: LGHNA, YSLEER. V was clipped by 0 bases and J by 2 bases; unmatched bases: 5. CDR3 length equals 16 residues.